These T cell receptor beta chains were read from a single sample in a study of blood T cell repertoires in COVID-19. TCRdb keeps only in-frame clones here, not all; method: immunoSEQ multiplex PCR. The sample shows hundreds of thousands of clones, around 92% of them seen only once. Source material: PBMCs or T cells enriched from blood (not recorded which). The receptors were sampled from a woman between 25 and 40 years old with acute COVID-19. The CDR3 runs from the conserved cysteine through the conserved F or W. The D gene is left open where the match is weak. Size values are once, few and many counts, or a class for expanded clones, and some rows have none.

clone_size	cdr3_length	v_call	j_call	d_call	cdr3_aa	cdr3_nt
once	13	TRBV10-3	TRBJ2-1	-	CAISEGDSREQFF	TGTGCCATCAGTGAGGGAGACTCTCGGGAGCAGTTCTTC
-	17	TRBV7-2	TRBJ1-2	-	CASSLAGGGVFDYGYTF	TGTGCCAGCAGCTTAGCGGGTGGGGGGGTCTTCGACTATGGCTACACCTTC
-	15	TRBV3-1/TRBV3-2	TRBJ1-1	-	CASSLHREIATEAFF	TGTGCCAGCAGCCTCCACAGGGAGATCGCCACTGAAGCTTTCTTT
-	17	TRBV27	TRBJ2-1	-	CASSLLGGEKSYNEQFF	TGTGCCAGCAGTTTATTAGGGGGGGAAAAATCTTACAATGAGCAGTTCTTC
-	17	TRBV25-1	TRBJ2-6	TRBD1	CASSLRDRGSGANVLTF	TGTGCCAGCAGTCTCCGGGACAGGGGCTCTGGGGCCAACGTCCTGACTTTC
-	16	TRBV5-1	TRBJ2-3	TRBD1	CASSRRTGSSTDTQYF	TGCGCCAGCAGCCGGCGGACAGGGTCTAGCACAGATACGCAGTATTTT
-	19	TRBV27	TRBJ2-1	TRBD2	CASSLFLLAGEGSYNEQFF	TGTGCCAGCAGTTTATTCTTACTAGCGGGGGAGGGGTCCTACAATGAGCAGTTCTTC
-	16	TRBV16	TRBJ1-2	TRBD1	CASSQSEGASTYGYTF	TGTGCCAGCAGCCAATCGGAGGGGGCTTCCACTTATGGCTACACCTTC
-	15	TRBV9	TRBJ1-5	-	CASSVGGQFNQPQHF	TGTGCCAGCAGCGTAGGAGGACAGTTCAATCAGCCCCAGCATTTT
-	16	TRBV3-1/TRBV3-2	TRBJ2-7	TRBD1	CASSQYQPGGAYEQYF	TGTGCCAGCAGCCAGTACCAACCAGGGGGTGCCTACGAGCAGTACTTC
-	15	TRBV3-1/TRBV3-2	TRBJ2-7	TRBD2	CASSQERGANYEQYF	TGTGCCAGCAGCCAAGAGCGGGGGGCGAACTACGAGCAGTACTTC
once	17	TRBV3-1/TRBV3-2	TRBJ2-1	TRBD2	CASSLGTSLSSYNEQFF	TGTGCCAGCAGCCTCGGGACTAGCCTTAGCTCCTACAATGAGCAGTTCTTC
-	12	TRBV12-5	TRBJ2-1	-	CASGLSYNEQFF	TGTGCTAGTGGTTTGTCTTACAATGAGCAGTTCTTC
few	14	TRBV4-1	TRBJ1-1	-	CASSQVLSPSEAFF	TGCGCCAGCAGCCAGGTCCTGAGCCCGAGTGAAGCTTTCTTT
-	13	TRBV7-6	TRBJ1-4	-	CASSPWEGEKLFF	TGTGCCAGCAGCCCCTGGGAGGGTGAAAAACTGTTTTTT
-	16	TRBV11-2	TRBJ2-5	TRBD2	CASSPPGLAGWETQYF	TGTGCCAGCAGCCCCCCGGGACTAGCGGGATGGGAGACCCAGTACTTC
-	12	TRBV5-6	TRBJ2-2	-	CASSLGQGELFF	TGTGCCAGCAGCTTGGGACAGGGGGAGCTGTTTTTT
-	17	TRBV5-6	TRBJ2-1	TRBD2	CASSFKGGTSGNNEQFF	TGTGCCAGCAGCTTTAAGGGTGGGACTAGCGGAAACAATGAGCAGTTCTTC
-	15	TRBV27	TRBJ2-7	TRBD1	CASSRTGTGGHEQYF	TGTGCCAGCAGCCGAACCGGGACAGGGGGCCACGAGCAGTACTTC
-	12	TRBV6-5	TRBJ2-3	-	CASIQGVLTQYF	TGTGCCAGCATCCAAGGGGTTCTTACGCAGTATTTT
few	16	TRBV7-3	TRBJ2-3	TRBD2	CASSLRPGGGADTQYF	TGTGCCAGCAGCTTACGTCCCGGGGGGGGCGCAGATACGCAGTATTTT
-	14	TRBV14	TRBJ1-4	-	CASSQPAGNEKLFF	TGTGCCAGCAGCCAACCTGCCGGTAATGAAAAACTGTTTTTT
-	16	TRBV18	TRBJ2-3	TRBD2	CASSPLGGGFTDTQYF	TGTGCCAGCTCACCCCTGGGCGGGGGGTTCACAGATACGCAGTATTTT
-	14	TRBV6-2/TRBV6-3	TRBJ2-7	TRBD2	CASSTGRGDYEQYF	TGTGCCAGCAGTACCGGGCGGGGGGACTACGAGCAGTACTTC
-	15	TRBV7-2	TRBJ2-7	TRBD1	CASSPRDRGFYEQYF	TGTGCCAGCAGCCCGCGGGACAGGGGGTTCTACGAGCAGTACTTC
-	16	TRBV7-8	TRBJ2-2	-	CASIPQGPRVAGELFF	TGTGCCAGCATCCCCCAAGGGCCCAGGGTGGCCGGGGAGCTGTTTTTT
-	17	TRBV6-1	TRBJ1-5	-	CASSEQGYYYSNQPQHF	TGTGCCAGCAGTGAACAGGGGTACTATTATAGCAATCAGCCCCAGCATTTT